This T cell receptor beta chain was profiled in a study of cytomegalovirus exposure and HLA in healthy donors. Primers: 60 Vbeta forward and 13 Jbeta reverse. Some clones are missing from TCRdb's copy, which holds only in-frame ones; the method was immunoSEQ multiplex PCR. The repertoire holds under 200,000 clones, with around three quarters as singletons. The CDR3 runs 13 residues. The junction had 6 bases not matched to a gene; V was cut back by 4 bases and J by 8 bases. Germline values: CDR1 MNHNY, CDR2 SVGAGI (reference sequence). V gene TRBV6-6 combines with J gene TRBJ1-2; 8 bases are shared with TRBD1. The receptor's source is a man aged 25 to 40 in good health and CMV-seropositive. Sequencing input: PBMCs. CDR3 DNA sequence: TGTGCCAGCAGTTCGACAGGGGTGAGAGGCTACACCTTC. Amino acids: CASSSTGVRGYTF.